This T cell receptor beta chain appears in the sequencing data of a study of OX40 agonist ivuxolimab in advanced cancers. Overall study: Prior checkpoint blockade (anti-PD-1, anti-PD-L1 or anti-CTLA-4) was permitted; about 40% had it.

This clone was seen a handful of times. Antigen unknown. With 5 bases removed from V and 0 bases from J, the gap between germline ends came to 11 bases. CDR1 and CDR2 (germline): MNHEY, SMNVEV (reference sequence). The CDR3 extends over 15 amino acids. Study conclusions and caveats: Patients with a partial response at 0.1-3.0 mg/kg had among the lowest clonal expansion. Low levels of normalized T-cell clonal expansion also appeared in some nonresponders.

The protocol was immunoSEQ multiplex PCR, while the TCRdb copy is restricted to in-frame clones and leaves out a portion. This sample has tens of thousands of clones, with 75% to 90% found just once. Source: CD4+ or CD8+ T cells sorted from blood, taken in a trial of the OX40 agonist ivuxolimab. This clonotype was sampled from an adult with an advanced solid tumor such as melanoma, head and neck, liver or kidney cancer. The chain joins TRBV27 to TRBJ2-1; D is unresolved. CDR3 amino acids: CASSTDSSSYNEQFF. The DNA for the CDR3 is TGTGCCAGCAGTACCGACTCCAGCTCCTACAATGAGCAGTTCTTC.